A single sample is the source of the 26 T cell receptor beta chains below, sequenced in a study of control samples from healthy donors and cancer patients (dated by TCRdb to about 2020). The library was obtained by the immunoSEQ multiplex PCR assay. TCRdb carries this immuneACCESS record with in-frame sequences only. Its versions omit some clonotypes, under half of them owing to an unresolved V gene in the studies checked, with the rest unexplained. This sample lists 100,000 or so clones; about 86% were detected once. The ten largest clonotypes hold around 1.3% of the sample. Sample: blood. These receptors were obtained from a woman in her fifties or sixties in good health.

Here the CDR3 reads CASSAGSLYTGELFF. The CDR3 nucleotides are TGTGCCAGCAGCGCCGGAAGTTTGTACACCGGGGAGCTGTTTTTT. The V call is TRBV7-9, the J call TRBJ2-2; no definite D call. Germline CDR1 reads SEHNR; CDR2 reads FQNEAQ (reference sequence). This CDR3 is built from 15 residues. V lost 5 bases, J lost 3 bases, and 13 bases lay in between.

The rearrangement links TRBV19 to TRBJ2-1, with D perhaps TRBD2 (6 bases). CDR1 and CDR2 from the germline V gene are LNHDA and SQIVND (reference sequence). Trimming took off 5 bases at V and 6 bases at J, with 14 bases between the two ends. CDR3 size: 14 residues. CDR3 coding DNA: TGTGCCAGTAGTGCCCCACGGAGGGGCAATGAGCAGTTCTTC. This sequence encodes CASSAPRRGNEQFF.

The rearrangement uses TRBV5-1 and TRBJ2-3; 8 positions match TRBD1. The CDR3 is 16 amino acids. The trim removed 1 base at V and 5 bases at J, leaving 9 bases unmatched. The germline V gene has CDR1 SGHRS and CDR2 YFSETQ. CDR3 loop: CASSLNRGDGGDTQYF. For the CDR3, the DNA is TGCGCCAGCAGCTTGAACAGGGGGGACGGTGGAGATACGCAGTATTTT.

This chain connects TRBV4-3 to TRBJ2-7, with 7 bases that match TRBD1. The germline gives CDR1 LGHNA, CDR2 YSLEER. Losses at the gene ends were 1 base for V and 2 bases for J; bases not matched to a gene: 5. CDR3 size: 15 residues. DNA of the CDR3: TGCGCCAGCAGCCAAGTGCCAGGACAGGCCTACGAGCAGTACTTC. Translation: CASSQVPGQAYEQYF.

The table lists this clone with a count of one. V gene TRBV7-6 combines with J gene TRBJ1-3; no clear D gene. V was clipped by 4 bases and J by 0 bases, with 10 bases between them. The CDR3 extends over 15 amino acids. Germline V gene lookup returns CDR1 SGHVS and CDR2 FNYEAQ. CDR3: CASSSPEHSGNTIYF. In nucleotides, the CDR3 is TGTGCCAGCAGCTCGCCCGAACACTCTGGAAACACCATATATTTT.

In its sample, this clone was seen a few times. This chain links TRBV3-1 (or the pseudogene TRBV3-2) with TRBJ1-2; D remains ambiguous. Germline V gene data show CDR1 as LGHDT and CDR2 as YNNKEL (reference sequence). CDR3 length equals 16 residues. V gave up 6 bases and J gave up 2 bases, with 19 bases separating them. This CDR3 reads CASSRSEGRLNYGYTF. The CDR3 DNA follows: TGTGCCAGCAGTCGTTCCGAGGGCAGACTGAACTATGGCTACACCTTC.

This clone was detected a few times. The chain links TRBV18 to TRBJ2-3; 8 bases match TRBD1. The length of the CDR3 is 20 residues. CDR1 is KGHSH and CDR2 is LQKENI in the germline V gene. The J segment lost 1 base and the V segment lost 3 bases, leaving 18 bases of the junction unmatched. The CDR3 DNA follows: TGTGCCAGCTCACCTAATCCCTCAACCCAGGGGGCCGAAGGCACAGATACGCAGTATTTT. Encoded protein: CASSPNPSTQGAEGTDTQYF.

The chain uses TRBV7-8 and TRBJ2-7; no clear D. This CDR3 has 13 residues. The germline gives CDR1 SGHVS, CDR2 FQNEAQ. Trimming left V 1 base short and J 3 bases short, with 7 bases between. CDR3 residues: CASSLGLVYEQYF. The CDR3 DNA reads TGTGCCAGCAGCTTAGGACTGGTCTACGAGCAGTACTTC.

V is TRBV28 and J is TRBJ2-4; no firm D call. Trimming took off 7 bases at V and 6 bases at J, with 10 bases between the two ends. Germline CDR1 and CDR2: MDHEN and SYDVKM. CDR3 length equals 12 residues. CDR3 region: CASMSDTNIQYF. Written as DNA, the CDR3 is TGTGCCAGCATGTCAGATACAAACATTCAGTACTTC.

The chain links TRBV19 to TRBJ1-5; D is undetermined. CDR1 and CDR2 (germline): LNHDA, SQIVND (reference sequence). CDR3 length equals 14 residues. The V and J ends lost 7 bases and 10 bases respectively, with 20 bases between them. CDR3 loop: CASTPSPGLGPQHF. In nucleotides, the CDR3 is TGTGCCAGTACCCCATCGCCAGGCTTAGGACCCCAGCATTTT.

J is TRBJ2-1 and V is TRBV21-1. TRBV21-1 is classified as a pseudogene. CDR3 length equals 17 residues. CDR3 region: CASSKNTGRTPYNEQFF. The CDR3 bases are TGTGCCAGCAGCAAAAACACAGGGAGGACACCTTACAATGAGCAGTTCTTC.

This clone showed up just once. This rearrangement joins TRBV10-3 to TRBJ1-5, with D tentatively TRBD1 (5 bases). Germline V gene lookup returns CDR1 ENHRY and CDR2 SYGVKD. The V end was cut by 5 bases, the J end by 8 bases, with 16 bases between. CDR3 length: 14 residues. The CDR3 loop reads CAISTRGGREPQHF. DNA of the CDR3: TGTGCCATCAGTACCCGCGGGGGTAGGGAGCCCCAGCATTTT.

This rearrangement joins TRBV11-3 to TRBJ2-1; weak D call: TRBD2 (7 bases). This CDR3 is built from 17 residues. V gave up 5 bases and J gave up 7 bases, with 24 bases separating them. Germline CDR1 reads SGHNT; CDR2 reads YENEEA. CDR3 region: CASSQGSGGPLRNEQFF. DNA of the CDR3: TGTGCCAGCAGCCAAGGCTCGGGGGGCCCTCTGAGGAATGAGCAGTTCTTC.

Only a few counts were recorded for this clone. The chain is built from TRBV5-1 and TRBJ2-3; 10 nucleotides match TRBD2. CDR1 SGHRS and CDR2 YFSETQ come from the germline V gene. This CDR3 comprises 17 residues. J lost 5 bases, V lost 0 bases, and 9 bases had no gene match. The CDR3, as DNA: TGCGCCAGCAGCTTGGTGCTAGCGGGAGCTATAATAGATACGCAGTATTTT. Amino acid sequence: CASSLVLAGAIIDTQYF.

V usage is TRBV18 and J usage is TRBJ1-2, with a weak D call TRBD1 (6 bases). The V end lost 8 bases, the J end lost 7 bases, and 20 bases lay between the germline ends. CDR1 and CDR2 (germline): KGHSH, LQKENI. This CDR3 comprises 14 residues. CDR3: CASLRGEGSSGYTF. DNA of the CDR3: TGTGCCAGCCTCAGGGGCGAGGGATCCTCTGGCTACACCTTC.

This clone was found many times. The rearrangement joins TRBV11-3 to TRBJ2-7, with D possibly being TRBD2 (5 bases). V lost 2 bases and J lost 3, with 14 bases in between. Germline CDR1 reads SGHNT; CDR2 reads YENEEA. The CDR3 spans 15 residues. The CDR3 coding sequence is TGTGCCAGCAGCTTATTCGGGTCAGCGGACTACGAGCAGTACTTC. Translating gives CASSLFGSADYEQYF.

In DNA, the CDR3 is TGTGCCAGCAGCTTTGTAGGGACAGGGGTCGGGGAGCTGTTTTTT. It is translated as CASSFVGTGVGELFF. The rearrangement uses TRBV7-8 and TRBJ2-2; 10 nucleotides align to TRBD1. CDR3 length: 15 residues. Germline trimming cut 3 bases from V and 7 bases from J; bases unmatched to any gene: 5. Germline values: CDR1 SGHVS, CDR2 FQNEAQ.

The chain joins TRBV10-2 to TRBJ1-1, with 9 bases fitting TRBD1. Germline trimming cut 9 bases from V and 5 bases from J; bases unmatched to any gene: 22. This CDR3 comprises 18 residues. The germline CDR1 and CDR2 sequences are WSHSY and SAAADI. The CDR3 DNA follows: TGCGCCAGGAAAATGTGGAGACGGTCCGGGACAGGGAGGACTGAAGCTTTCTTT. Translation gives CARKMWRRSGTGRTEAFF.

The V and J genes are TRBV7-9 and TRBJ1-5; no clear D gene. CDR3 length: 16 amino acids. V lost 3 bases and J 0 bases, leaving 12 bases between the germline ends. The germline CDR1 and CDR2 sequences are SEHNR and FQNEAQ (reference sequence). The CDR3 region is CASSFGIPYSNQPQHF. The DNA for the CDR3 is TGTGCCAGCAGCTTTGGCATACCTTATAGCAATCAGCCCCAGCATTTT.

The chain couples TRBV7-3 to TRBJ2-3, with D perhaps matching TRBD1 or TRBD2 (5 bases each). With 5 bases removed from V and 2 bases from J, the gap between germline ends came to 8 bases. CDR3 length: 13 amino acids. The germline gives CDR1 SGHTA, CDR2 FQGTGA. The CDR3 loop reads CASSRDPTDTQYF. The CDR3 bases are TGTGCCAGCAGCCGGGACCCCACAGATACGCAGTATTTT.

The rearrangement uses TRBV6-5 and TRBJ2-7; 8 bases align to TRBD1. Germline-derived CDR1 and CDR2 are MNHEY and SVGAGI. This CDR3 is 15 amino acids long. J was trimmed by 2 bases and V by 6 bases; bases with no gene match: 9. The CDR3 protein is CASRETGTGTYEQYF. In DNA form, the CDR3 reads TGTGCCAGCAGAGAGACCGGGACAGGCACCTACGAGCAGTACTTC.

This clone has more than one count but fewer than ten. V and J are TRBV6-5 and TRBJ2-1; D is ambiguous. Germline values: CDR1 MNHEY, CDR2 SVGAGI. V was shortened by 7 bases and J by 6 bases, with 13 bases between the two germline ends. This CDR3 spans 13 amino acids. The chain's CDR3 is CASTIQVFNEQFF. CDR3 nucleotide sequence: TGTGCCAGCACTATCCAGGTTTTCAATGAGCAGTTCTTC.

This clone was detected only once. The CDR3 coding sequence is TGTGCCAGCAGCTTGGCTACTAGCGGGAGATTGGAGCAGTACTTC. Encoded protein: CASSLATSGRLEQYF. The chain uses TRBV5-4 and TRBJ2-7, with TRBD2 matching 11 bases. The CDR3 sequence is 15 residues long. Germline trimming cut 0 bases from V and 7 bases from J; bases unmatched to any gene: 6. Germline V CDR1 and CDR2: SGHNT, YYREEE (reference sequence).

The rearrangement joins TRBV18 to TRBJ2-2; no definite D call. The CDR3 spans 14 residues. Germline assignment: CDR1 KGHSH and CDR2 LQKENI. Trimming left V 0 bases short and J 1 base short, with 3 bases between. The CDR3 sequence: CASSPPRNTGELFF. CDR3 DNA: TGTGCCAGCTCACCACCGAGGAACACCGGGGAGCTGTTTTTT.

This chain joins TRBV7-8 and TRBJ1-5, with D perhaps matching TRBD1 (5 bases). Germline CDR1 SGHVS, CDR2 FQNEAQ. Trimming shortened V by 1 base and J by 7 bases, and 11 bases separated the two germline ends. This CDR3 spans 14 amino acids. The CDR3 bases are TGTGCCAGCAGCTTAGGGTGGGGCCGACAGCCCCAGCATTTT. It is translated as CASSLGWGRQPQHF.

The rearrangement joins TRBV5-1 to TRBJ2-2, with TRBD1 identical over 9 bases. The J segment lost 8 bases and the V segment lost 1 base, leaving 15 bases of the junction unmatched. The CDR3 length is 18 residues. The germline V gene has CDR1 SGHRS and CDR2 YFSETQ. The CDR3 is CASSLRPPGQGRKGELFF. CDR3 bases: TGCGCCAGCAGCTTGAGGCCACCGGGACAGGGACGAAAAGGGGAGCTGTTTTTT.